This TCR beta chain was profiled in a study of T cells in Graves' hyperthyroidism and ophthalmopathy (dated by TCRdb to between 2018 and 2021). Regarding the study in general: A discovery cohort of about 96 patients, about 40 with Graves' ophthalmopathy and 55 to 65 with stable Graves' hyperthyroidism, was used to find distinguishing TCR V-J signatures. Prospective prediction of ophthalmopathy was tested in an independent validation cohort of approximately 19 hyperthyroidism patients and 15 to 17 patients who later progressed to ophthalmopathy. The 90 or so discovery patients were randomly split 7:3 into training and test sets. The study also compared thyroid tissue and blood T-cell repertoires from 6 or 7 Graves' hyperthyroidism patients. After sampling, hyperthyroidism patients received methimazole starting at 30 mg daily, and ophthalmopathy patients received high-dose intravenous methylprednisolone. The paper reports TCR Vbeta CDR3 sequencing of 130 to 150 peripheral blood samples: 43 ophthalmopathy, roughly 80 hyperthyroidism and about 17 progressor patients.

Exclusion was applied to patients with uncontrolled infections, other autoimmune diseases, pregnancy or lactation. Diagnoses were established on the basis of clinical symptoms, serum thyroxine and TRAb, thyroid ultrasound, and orbital computed tomography. Trizol reagent was used to extract total RNA, and RNA quality was then checked on an Agilent 2100 Bioanalyzer. Per the germline V gene, SGHDT is the CDR1 and YYEEEE is the CDR2. Trimming costs V 4 bases and J 6 bases, and their ends lie 10 bases apart. The CDR3 spans 12 amino acids, including both terminal residues. Kept here is only the CDR3 DNA, which spans 36 bases and is read in frame from base 1. Note on this clonotype: Its target antigen remains unknown. Being one base from a much bigger clone, this may be a read error. It is likely a read error, because the conserved phenylalanine at the end of the CDR3 is missing.

TCR beta CDR3 regions were amplified from RNA transcripts. A first-round RT-PCR of the TCR CDR3 used the HTBI primer set with the Qiagen OneStep RT-PCR kit. A second multiplex PCR round built the libraries, followed by size selection and purification. Sequencing of the libraries was done on an Illumina HiSeq2000 using paired-end 100 bp reads. Processing in the source paper ran as follows. SOAPnuke was used to process the raw data, removing reads that contained adapters or uncalled bases, had a mean Phred below 15, or lacked an exact match to the constant primer or identifier. High-quality paired reads were merged using COPE v1.2.5, and each unique nucleotide sequence was defined as a clonotype. MiTCR v1.1 was used to align clonotypes to the IMGT TRBV, TRBD and TRBJ reference segments. The analysis was restricted to V-J combinations with a frequency above 0.0001, which together covered about 99% of the repertoires. A TCS score was defined as the ratio of F50 (clonal expansion) to E x V (chaos), with BLOSUM62-based TCRdist applied between CDR3 peptides within each V-J. Welch's t-statistics and random forest reduced roughly 540 V-J features to roughly 13, which were used in a naive Bayes classifier (R e1071). Thyroid-blood repertoire similarity was quantified with the Morisita-Horn index. TCRdb reprocessed the public reads (quality trimming at Q25 with fastp, clone calling with MiXCR) and kept in-frame beta chains. Identical CDR3 proteins give one entry, which carries the most common genes and DNA. TCRdb, not the original authors, processed these V and J calls. The sample includes about 570,000 distinct CDR3 sequences, with around 46% observed a single time. The ten largest account for roughly 19% of the sample.

The paper's findings and limits, for the study overall: Most expanded thyroid clonotypes (frequency above 0.001) were also detected in blood, suggesting blood repertoires may reflect thyroid immune responses. In cross-validation, a model built on a 13 V-J signature told ophthalmopathy apart from stable hyperthyroidism with just under 90% sensitivity and approximately 81% specificity, and in testing the same model reached 80%/75%. No statistical method was used to set the sample size in advance, and investigators knew the group allocation. In validation, progression to ophthalmopathy was predicted by the model with nearly 71% sensitivity and 72% to 85% specificity, a median of approximately 6.5 months before onset.

The receptor was isolated from an adult woman with Graves' disease, either hyperthyroidism or ophthalmopathy (not recorded which). The sequence is built from TRBV5-6 and TRBJ1-2; too little of a D gene remains to name it. Input material: peripheral blood or thyroid tissue (not recorded which). In nucleotide form, the sequence is TGTGCCAGCAGCGCGTACTCGGATGGCTACACCCTC. Translated, this gives CASSAYSDGYTL.